This passage covers 17 T cell receptor beta chains from one sample sequenced in a study of blood T cell repertoires in COVID-19. Clones were sequenced by immunoSEQ multiplex PCR, and TCRdb holds only the in-frame ones, with some missing. The sample carries roughly 200,000 clones, under 90% recorded once. What was sequenced was PBMCs or T cells enriched from blood (not recorded which). These receptors were obtained from a woman in her forties or fifties who had been exposed to COVID-19.

The rearrangement joins TRBV7-9 to TRBJ2-7, with D possibly TRBD1 on 5 matching bases. V was shortened by 4 bases and J by 7 bases, with 17 bases between the two germline ends. The CDR3 contains 14 residues. Germline V gene lookup returns CDR1 SEHNR and CDR2 FQNEAQ (reference sequence). CDR3 sequence: CASSSRRDRHEQYF. CDR3 nucleotides: TGTGCCAGCAGCTCAAGACGCGACAGACATGAGCAGTACTTC.

The chain couples TRBV28 to TRBJ2-1, with D perhaps matching TRBD2 (6 bases). V lost 7 bases, J lost 9 bases, and 19 bases lay in between. Germline loops: CDR1 MDHEN, CDR2 SYDVKM. The CDR3 has 14 amino acids. Here the CDR3 reads CASTNGGARVEQFF. CDR3 coding DNA: TGTGCCAGCACCAACGGGGGAGCAAGGGTTGAGCAGTTCTTC.

The chain combines TRBV11-3 with TRBJ1-2; D not resolved. This CDR3 is built from 16 residues. The V gene lost 8 bases and the J gene lost 2 bases, with 21 bases spanning the gap. The germline V gene has CDR1 SGHNT and CDR2 YENEEA. CDR3 sequence (DNA): TGTGCCAGCTCGGATGTGCGGGGAGCAGAGAACTATGGCTACACCTTC. This gives the protein CASSDVRGAENYGYTF.

J is TRBJ2-5 and V is TRBV13, with a tentative D call TRBD2 (6 bases). CDR1 and CDR2 from the germline V gene are PRHDT and FYEKMQ (reference sequence). CDR3 length: 15 amino acids. V shed 4 bases and J shed 5 bases, with 17 bases lying between them. In DNA form, the CDR3 reads TGTGCCAGCAGCTCAACCGGGGCCCGGGGGGAGACCCAGTACTTC. It codes for CASSSTGARGETQYF.

The chain combines TRBV5-4 with TRBJ2-2; TRBD1 matches 7 bases. With 0 bases clipped from V and 4 bases from J, the junction kept 0 bases outside the gene matches. The V gene's germline CDR1 is SGHNT and CDR2 YYREEE (reference sequence). This CDR3 contains 14 residues. The CDR3, as DNA: TGTGCCAGCAGCTTGGACAGGGGCACCGGGGAGCTGTTTTTT. It encodes CASSLDRGTGELFF. The whole variable domain, filled in from reference TRBV5-4 and TRBJ2-2, reads ETGVTQSPTHLIKTRGQQVTLRCSSQSGHNTVSWYQQALGQGPQFIFQYYREEENGRGNFPPRFSGLQFPNYSSELNVNALELDDSALYLCASSLDRGTGELFFGEGSRLTVL.

This chain links TRBV11-2 with TRBJ2-1; 9 bases match TRBD2. The V gene's germline CDR1 is SGHAT and CDR2 FQNNGV. V shed 3 bases and J 7 bases; nucleotides not matched to a gene: 7. The CDR3 has 15 residues. In nucleotides, the CDR3 is TGTGCCAGCAGCTTCAGCGGGGGGTTGAGTAATGAGCAGTTCTTC. Its translation: CASSFSGGLSNEQFF.

The rearrangement links TRBV6-5 to TRBJ2-4; 7 positions match TRBD2. This CDR3 has 13 amino acids. The germline V gene encodes CDR1 MNHEY and CDR2 SVGAGI. The ends lost 5 bases at V and 6 bases at J; junction bases unmatched: 4. The CDR3 nucleotides read TGTGCCAGCAGTACGGGGAGGGGAAACATTCAGTACTTC. Its protein product is CASSTGRGNIQYF.

This chain connects TRBV6-5 to TRBJ2-3, with D tentatively TRBD1 (6 bases). The CDR3 length is 16 residues. V lost 4 bases to trimming and J lost 0 bases, with 14 bases between them. Germline lookup yields CDR1 MNHEY and CDR2 SVGAGI. CDR3 DNA: TGTGCCAGCAGTTCAACAGGGCCCCCTAGCACAGATACGCAGTATTTT. Translated: CASSSTGPPSTDTQYF.

The chain carries TRBV6-2 or TRBV6-3 and TRBJ1-5, with a tentative D call TRBD1 (6 bases). Germline V lookup: CDR1 MNHEY, CDR2 SVGEGT. The CDR3 totals 13 residues. The V end was cut by 2 bases, the J end by 7 bases, with 9 bases between. The CDR3 region is CASSYAGDQPQHF. The CDR3, as DNA: TGTGCCAGCAGTTACGCAGGGGACCAGCCCCAGCATTTT.

This clone was recorded once. V is TRBV7-8 and J is TRBJ1-6; D not resolved. Germline V gene lookup returns CDR1 SGHVS and CDR2 FQNEAQ. This CDR3 is 16 amino acids long. V gave up 3 bases and J gave up 6 bases, with 15 bases separating them. The CDR3 loop reads CASSLDLGRGNSPLHF. The CDR3 DNA reads as TGTGCCAGCAGCTTGGACTTGGGGAGAGGTAATTCACCCCTCCACTTT.

The rearrangement joins TRBV11-1 to TRBJ2-7; TRBD2 is a possible D gene (5 bases). The CDR3 runs to 14 residues. The V gene lost 0 bases and the J gene lost 7 bases, with 13 bases spanning the gap. Germline lookup yields CDR1 SGHAT and CDR2 FQDESV (reference sequence). The CDR3, as DNA: TGTGCCAGCAGCTTAGCGTACACTAGTGGTGAGCAGTACTTC. Its protein product is CASSLAYTSGEQYF.

The chain combines TRBV7-8 with TRBJ1-3; no clear D gene. The CDR3 loop spans 13 amino acids. V lost 4 bases and J lost 2, with 6 bases in between. Germline loops: CDR1 SGHVS, CDR2 FQNEAQ. DNA for the CDR3: TGTGCCAGCAGCTCCGGTCCTGGAAACACCATATATTTT. It yields the protein CASSSGPGNTIYF.

V is TRBV7-9 and J is TRBJ2-3; tentative D call: TRBD2 (6 bases). Looked up from germline, CDR1 is SEHNR and CDR2 is FQNEAQ (reference sequence). The CDR3 contains 16 residues. V lost 1 base and J lost 0, with 11 bases in between. CDR3 sequence reads: CASSLGPAGSTDTQYF. DNA of the CDR3: TGTGCCAGCAGCTTAGGGCCAGCGGGTAGCACAGATACGCAGTATTTT.

The chain links TRBV5-1 to TRBJ2-2, with D perhaps matching TRBD1 (5 bases). V was clipped by 5 bases and J by 0 bases, with 11 bases between them. This CDR3 spans 15 amino acids. The germline CDR1 and CDR2 sequences are SGHRS and YFSETQ. CDR3 residues: CASRWQGTNTGELFF. DNA for the CDR3: TGCGCCAGCAGGTGGCAGGGCACGAACACCGGGGAGCTGTTTTTT.

This sequence joins TRBV19 and TRBJ1-4; TRBD1 aligns across 12 bases. Germline CDR1 is LNHDA and CDR2 is SQIVND (reference sequence). V lost 7 bases, J lost 10 bases, and 19 bases stayed unmatched. This CDR3 comprises 18 residues. The CDR3 spells CASKPLGTGGVTGRKLFF. CDR3 in DNA: TGTGCCAGTAAGCCTCTCGGGACAGGGGGCGTTACGGGAAGAAAACTGTTTTTT.

This chain uses TRBV7-9 with TRBJ2-5; the match to TRBD2 covers 8 bases. The ends lost 3 bases at V and 4 bases at J; junction bases unmatched: 10. In germline, CDR1 is SEHNR, CDR2 FQNEAQ (reference sequence). The CDR3 consists of 16 residues. The CDR3 here is CASSFSAGEIGETQYF. The CDR3 coding sequence is TGTGCCAGCAGCTTCTCAGCGGGGGAAATCGGAGAGACCCAGTACTTC.

This chain uses TRBV5-4 with TRBJ2-5, with 9 bases matching TRBD1. The V and J ends lost 4 bases and 1 base, in that order; junction bases with no gene match: 5. Germline CDR1 SGHNT, CDR2 YYREEE (reference sequence). CDR3 length: 15 amino acids. In DNA, the CDR3 is TGTGCCAGCAGCGGGATGACAGGGGGCCAAGAGACCCAGTACTTC. This sequence encodes CASSGMTGGQETQYF.